This T cell receptor (beta chain) was sequenced in a study of CD8 T cells in ankylosing spondylitis. A single record per CDR3 protein comes from TCRdb applying MiXCR to the 5' RACE reads. The table has some 250,000 distinct CDR3 sequences, approximately 24% seen once; the top ten hold about 0.6%. This clonotype was counted at least ten times. The CDR3 is 14 residues long. Trimming left V 2 bases short and J 2 bases short, with 10 bases between. The V and J genes are TRBV12-3 or TRBV12-4 and TRBJ2-7; D might be TRBD2 (5 bases). Specimen: blood, either unsorted or a sorted T cell fraction (not recorded which). This receptor was obtained from a male donor with ankylosing spondylitis or in good health (not recorded which). The CDR3 bases are TGTGCCAGCAGTTTAATCCCCGGGACCTACGAGCAGTACTTC. Encoded protein: CASSLIPGTYEQYF.